The entry below describes one T cell receptor beta chain. In its sample, this clone was seen a few times. It lacks a known antigen. No clone much larger than this one lies a single base away; base qualities are absent. Sequencing of the TRB variable region was done with the immunoSEQ hsTCRB v3.0 assay at survey level resolution. The target sequencing depth for TRB was about 40,000-55,000 T-cell genomes per sample. TRB libraries were pooled and sequenced on an Illumina MiSeq using a v3 150-cycle kit. The original pipeline was this. Repertoire analysis ran in R within a reproducible Nextflow workflow covering QC, data transformation and analysis. Custom analyses were implemented in LymphoSeq2, an R package for AIRR-Seq data exploration. Several samples yielding fewer than 5000 total TRB sequences were excluded, leaving over 150 analyzed HIV repertoires. Among the approximately 180 retained HIV repertoires, some 60 were collected before ART initiation and roughly 130 were collected after ART initiation. Each repertoire was downsampled to 5000 TRB nucleotide sequences, and summary statistics were averaged across 100 downsampling iterations. The analysis kept only TRB sequences whose CDR3 regions were at least seven amino acids long. Diversity was measured with a Shannon entropy-derived clonality score and the Gini coefficient. In the repertoire networks, any two of the top 5000 CDR3 amino acid sequences were connected whenever the two sequences differed by an edit distance of one. For TRB CDR3 amino acid sequences, GLIPH2 was used to predict antigen specificity groups and MHC restriction. CDR3 amino acid sequences were matched against VDJdb and McPAS-TCR to flag known CMV, EBV, HIV or tissue antigen associations. Pre-ART, post-ART and control groups were compared with Wilcoxon signed-rank tests and Holm-Bonferroni correction. The immuneACCESS repertoire file appears here via TCRdb, limited to in-frame rearrangements. These files lack a portion of the clones; in checked studies, under half of the deficit traces to unresolved V genes, and the cause of the others is not known. That table gives V, J and clone size, and the DNA gave D and trimming. This sample gives 14,000 or so clones in total; over 75% of them show up just once. The top ten constitute roughly 12% of the sample.

Its CDR3 holds 16 amino acids, cysteine through phenylalanine. Only the CDR3 region is kept as DNA, spanning 48 bases read in frame from base 1. For this chain, trimming is 3 bases at the V end and 5 bases at the J end, and the number of junction bases without a gene match is 12. Per the germline V gene, LGHNA is the CDR1 and YSLEER is the CDR2. To be included, a participant needed at least one PBMC sample from before ART initiation plus at least two post-ART samples. Every participant with HIV received treatment in the United States of America. Before DNA extraction, cryopreserved samples of 1-10 million PBMC were thawed and then washed. At the time of the earliest PBMC sample for each participant with HIV, ages ranged from roughly 23 to 60 years. Per participant, PBMC samples came from 1-4 timepoints prior to ART initiation and 2-8 timepoints following ART initiation, for a median of 7 samples. For every participant, serial HIV viral load, CD4+ T-cell count, ART history and demographic data were obtained. A Qiagen kit on a QIAcube was used to extract genomic DNA from unsorted PBMC, with samples processed in batches of 12.

The data are from a study of long-term antiretroviral therapy in people with HIV (dated by TCRdb to between 2021 and 2022). Study-wide context: The earliest samples were collected about a decade before the 2015 WHO recommendation for immediate ART, when ART was typically delayed until CD4 counts fell. A retrospective serial study tested whether changes in peripheral blood TRB repertoire composition and diversity were associated with ART initiation and durable HIV suppression. A total of roughly 200 cryopreserved PBMC samples came from approximately 30 adults with confirmed HIV infection and were collected serially over a mean of roughly 6 years (range 1-12). Of the roughly 30 participants with HIV, 10 to 11 were female. No cross-contamination during QIAcube processing turned up in test extractions that ran a monoclonal T-cell line alongside more than 30 polyclonal samples.

What the work shows at the level of the full study, not this receptor alone: The samples span the years 2004 to 2017, and the ART regimens used at that time may not be as effective as current regimens. HIV repertoires had narrower CDR3 length ranges than controls, and the network structure suggested an antigen-experienced repertoire that shifted only slightly toward naive after ART. Because pre-ART samples had limited cell numbers, unsorted PBMC were profiled rather than sorted CD4+ and CD8+ T cells. ART initiation was associated with a significant increase in TRB diversity, but diversity stayed significantly below transplant donor controls even after long-term ART. Since PBMC availability was limited, sequencing covered only the TCR beta chain, with no alpha chain pairing. Inferences about post-ART repertoire changes were limited because no data were available on ART adherence, viral resistance or therapy changes. At every time point, the repertoire was dominated by expanded TRB clones first identified before ART initiation, although this dominance fluctuated and, in many PLHIV, declined after ART.

This sequence originates from a man in his forties or fifties with HIV. The chain was built from TRBV4-3 and TRBJ2-5, and 7 junctional nucleotides match TRBD2. Material: unsorted PBMCs, obtained 6.2 years after starting antiretroviral therapy. The CDR3 reads CASSQTRGGARETQYF. The DNA sequence is as follows: TGCGCCAGCAGCCAGACTCGGGGAGGGGCGCGGGAGACCCAGTACTTC.